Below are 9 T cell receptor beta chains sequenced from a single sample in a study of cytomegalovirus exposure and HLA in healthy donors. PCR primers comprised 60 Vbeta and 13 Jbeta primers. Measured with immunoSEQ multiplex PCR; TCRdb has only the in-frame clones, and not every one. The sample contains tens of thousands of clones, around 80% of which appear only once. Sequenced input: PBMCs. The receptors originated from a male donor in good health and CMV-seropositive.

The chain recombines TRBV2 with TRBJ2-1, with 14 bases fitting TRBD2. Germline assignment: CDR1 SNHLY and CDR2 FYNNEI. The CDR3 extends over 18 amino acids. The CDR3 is CAVRWGLAGVTSYNEQFF. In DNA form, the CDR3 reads TGTGCAGTAAGGTGGGGACTAGCGGGGGTTACCTCCTACAATGAGCAGTTCTTC.

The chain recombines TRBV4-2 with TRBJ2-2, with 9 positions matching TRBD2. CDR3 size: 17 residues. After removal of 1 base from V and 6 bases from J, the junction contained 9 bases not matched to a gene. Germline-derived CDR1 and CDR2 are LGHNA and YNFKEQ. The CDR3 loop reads CASSQVGGRAGAGELFF. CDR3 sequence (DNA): TGTGCCAGCAGCCAAGTGGGCGGGAGGGCCGGAGCCGGGGAGCTGTTTTTT.

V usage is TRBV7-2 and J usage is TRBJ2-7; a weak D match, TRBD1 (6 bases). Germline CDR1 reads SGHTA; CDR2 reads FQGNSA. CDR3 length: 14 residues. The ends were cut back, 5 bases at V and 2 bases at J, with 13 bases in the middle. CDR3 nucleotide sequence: TGTGCCAGCAGCCGGTCAGACAGGACCTACGAGCAGTACTTC. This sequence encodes CASSRSDRTYEQYF.

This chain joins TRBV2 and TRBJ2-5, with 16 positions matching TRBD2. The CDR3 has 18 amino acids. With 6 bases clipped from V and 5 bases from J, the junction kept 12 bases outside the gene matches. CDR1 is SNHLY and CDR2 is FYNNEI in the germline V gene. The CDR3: CASRGPGTSGRAVETQYF. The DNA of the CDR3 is TGTGCCAGCAGGGGACCCGGGACTAGCGGGAGGGCCGTGGAGACCCAGTACTTC.

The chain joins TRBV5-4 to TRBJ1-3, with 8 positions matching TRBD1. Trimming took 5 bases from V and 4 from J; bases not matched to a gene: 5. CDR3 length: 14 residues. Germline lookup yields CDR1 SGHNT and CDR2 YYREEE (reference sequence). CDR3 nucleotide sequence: TGTGCCAGCAGTTCAGGGGGCAAAGGAAACACCATATATTTT. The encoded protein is CASSSGGKGNTIYF.

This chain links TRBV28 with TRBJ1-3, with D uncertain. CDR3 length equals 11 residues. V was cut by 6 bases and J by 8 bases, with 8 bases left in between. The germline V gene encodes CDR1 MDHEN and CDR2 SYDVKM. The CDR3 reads CASSPSDTIYF. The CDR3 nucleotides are TGTGCCAGCAGCCCCTCCGACACCATATATTTT.

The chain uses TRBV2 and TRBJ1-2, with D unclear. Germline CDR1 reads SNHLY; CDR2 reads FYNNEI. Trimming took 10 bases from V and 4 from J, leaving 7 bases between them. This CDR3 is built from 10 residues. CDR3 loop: CATRVYGYTF. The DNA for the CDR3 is TGTGCCACGAGGGTCTATGGCTACACCTTC.

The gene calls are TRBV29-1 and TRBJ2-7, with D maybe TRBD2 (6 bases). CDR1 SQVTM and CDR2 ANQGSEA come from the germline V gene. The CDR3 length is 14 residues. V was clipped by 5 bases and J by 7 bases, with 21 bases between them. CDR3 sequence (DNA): TGCAGCGTTCTTGGTGCGGGGACTTCGGAGGAGCAGTACTTC. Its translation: CSVLGAGTSEEQYF.

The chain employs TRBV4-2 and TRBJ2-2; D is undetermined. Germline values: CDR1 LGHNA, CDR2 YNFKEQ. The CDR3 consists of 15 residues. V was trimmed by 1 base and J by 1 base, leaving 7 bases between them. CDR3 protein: CASSQVAENTGELFF. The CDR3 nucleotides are TGTGCCAGCAGCCAAGTTGCGGAGAACACCGGGGAGCTGTTTTTT.